The 31 T cell receptor beta chains below come from one sample, sequenced in a study of T cell changes during pregnancy in multiple sclerosis. Sequencing used immunoSEQ multiplex PCR; TCRdb keeps in-frame clones, though not all of them. Found here are about 130,000 clones, about 95% of them singletons; the top ten hold less than 0.55%. The sequencing here drew on peripheral blood, taken after pregnancy. These receptors were collected from a female donor with multiple sclerosis, enrolled in a pregnancy study.

The chain uses TRBV5-4 and TRBJ2-5; D might be TRBD2 (7 bases). The V end lost 4 bases, the J end lost 8 bases, and 18 bases lay between the germline ends. CDR3 length: 14 amino acids. Germline CDR1 and CDR2: SGHNT and YYREEE (reference sequence). The CDR3 DNA follows: TGTGCCAGCAGCCGCGGGGGCTCCAATATAACCCAGTACTTC. As protein: CASSRGGSNITQYF.

The gene calls are TRBV5-5 and TRBJ1-1; D is undetermined. The V end was cut by 2 bases, the J end by 8 bases, with 13 bases between. The CDR3 length is 13 residues. Germline V gives CDR1 SGHKS, CDR2 YYEKEE (reference sequence). As DNA, the CDR3 is TGTGCCAGCAGCTTCACCTGGGCGGGGGAAGCTTTCTTT. As protein: CASSFTWAGEAFF.

The V gene is TRBV18, the J gene TRBJ2-3; a weak D match, TRBD1 (5 bases). This CDR3 has 13 amino acids. The germline V gene encodes CDR1 KGHSH and CDR2 LQKENI. Trimming stripped 1 base from V and 5 bases from J, with 7 bases between. The CDR3 loop reads CASSPRQIDTQYF. Here the CDR3 DNA reads TGTGCCAGCTCACCACGACAGATAGATACGCAGTATTTT.

This chain uses TRBV9 with TRBJ2-1, with TRBD2 matching 9 bases. This CDR3 has 20 residues. CDR1 is SGDLS, CDR2 YYNGEE, per germline. Losses at the gene ends were 4 bases for V and 4 bases for J; bases not matched to a gene: 21. The CDR3 coding sequence is TGTGCCAGCAGCTCGCCGACAGGTTTTGGACTAGCGAGCTCTTACAATGAGCAGTTCTTC. This translates into CASSSPTGFGLASSYNEQFF.

The gene calls are TRBV27 and TRBJ2-5; TRBD1 agrees at 10 bases. CDR1 and CDR2 (germline): MNHEY, SMNVEV (reference sequence). J was trimmed by 5 bases and V by 5 bases; bases with no gene match: 8. The CDR3 is 15 amino acids. The DNA of the CDR3 is TGTGCCAGCAGTGCCTTCAGGACAGGGGGGGAGACCCAGTACTTC. This encodes CASSAFRTGGETQYF.

V and J are TRBV19 and TRBJ2-1; 11 bases are a match to TRBD1. This CDR3 region has 15 residues. Looked up from germline, CDR1 is LNHDA and CDR2 is SQIVND (reference sequence). The V segment lost 7 bases and the J segment 3 bases; nucleotides outside the gene matches: 5. In DNA, the CDR3 is TGTGCCAGTACCTGGGGGACAGGGGGCTACAATGAGCAGTTCTTC. It yields the protein CASTWGTGGYNEQFF.

This chain uses TRBV7-3 with TRBJ2-1, with a possible D match to TRBD1 (7 bases). Germline-derived CDR1 and CDR2 are SGHTA and FQGTGA. There are 15 residues in the CDR3. Between the trimmed V and J ends, which lost 4 bases and 7 bases, there was a span of 17 bases. CDR3 in amino acids: CASSSNGQEGNEQFF. The CDR3, as DNA: TGTGCCAGCAGCTCGAACGGACAGGAGGGGAATGAGCAGTTCTTC.

The rearrangement uses TRBV27 and TRBJ2-1, with a weak D call TRBD2 (5 bases). Trimming stripped 6 bases from V and 1 base from J, with 13 bases between. The CDR3 loop spans 15 amino acids. Germline V lookup: CDR1 MNHEY, CDR2 SMNVEV (reference sequence). This CDR3 reads CASSLLRASYNEQFF. The CDR3, as DNA: TGTGCCAGCAGCCTCCTGAGGGCGTCCTACAATGAGCAGTTCTTC.

This chain links TRBV25-1 with TRBJ1-4, with TRBD1 matching over 9 bases. CDR1 is MGHDK, CDR2 SYGVNS, per germline. CDR3 length: 15 amino acids. J gave up 7 bases and V 5 bases, and 8 bases lay outside the gene matches. CDR3 in DNA: TGTGCCAGCAGTTCCCGGGACAGGGTCGTTGAAAAACTGTTTTTT. This sequence encodes CASSSRDRVVEKLFF.

The V gene is TRBV2, the J gene TRBJ2-5; 7 positions agree with TRBD1. The CDR3 spans 15 residues. CDR1 and CDR2 (germline): SNHLY, FYNNEI. Losses at the gene ends were 6 bases for V and 0 bases for J; bases not matched to a gene: 7. The CDR3 loop is CASRAGTAYQETQYF. The CDR3 DNA is TGTGCCAGCAGGGCCGGGACAGCATACCAAGAGACCCAGTACTTC.

This clone was seen just once. This chain connects TRBV5-4 to TRBJ2-1; no definite D call. Germline V CDR1 and CDR2: SGHNT, YYREEE (reference sequence). V was pared by 2 bases and J by 3 bases, with 12 bases between. CDR3 length: 15 amino acids. CDR3 amino acids: CASSFEATDYNEQFF. The DNA for the CDR3 is TGTGCCAGCAGCTTTGAGGCCACGGACTACAATGAGCAGTTCTTC.

The chain combines TRBV7-2 with TRBJ2-5, with D unresolved. With 0 bases removed from V and 4 bases from J, the gap between germline ends came to 9 bases. The length of the CDR3 is 14 residues. CDR1 and CDR2 from the germline V gene are SGHTA and FQGNSA. CDR3 sequence (DNA): TGTGCCAGCAGCTTAGCCCGGGTGGGAGAGACCCAGTACTTC. It is translated as CASSLARVGETQYF.

This rearrangement joins TRBV6-5 to TRBJ1-2; D remains unclear. The germline gives CDR1 MNHEY, CDR2 SVGAGI. Deletions cut 3 bases from V and 3 bases from J, with 11 bases between. This CDR3 spans 14 amino acids. As DNA, the CDR3 is TGTGCCAGCAGTTATGAGGGAGATTACTATGGCTACACCTTC. This gives the protein CASSYEGDYYGYTF.

The CDR3: CASSPSVGGGYTF. For the CDR3, the DNA is TGTGCCAGCTCACCAAGTGTGGGAGGAGGCTACACCTTC. The chain links TRBV18 to TRBJ1-2; D remains unclear. V was shortened by 2 bases and J by 8 bases, with 12 bases between the two germline ends. The CDR3 is 13 residues long. Per germline, CDR1 KGHSH and CDR2 LQKENI.

The CDR3 DNA follows: TGTGCCACAGGACAGGGCGGGGAGCTGTTTTTT. Its protein is CATGQGGELFF. The V and J genes are TRBV27 and TRBJ2-2; 8 bases are shared with TRBD1. The CDR3 runs to 11 residues. The germline CDR1 and CDR2 sequences are MNHEY and SMNVEV (reference sequence). The V segment lost 10 bases and the J segment 7 bases; nucleotides outside the gene matches: 2.

This clone occurred a few times. The chain uses TRBV5-1 and TRBJ1-3, with TRBD1 identical over 7 bases. The junction had 3 bases not matched to a gene; V was cut back by 0 bases and J by 0 bases. The CDR3 is 16 amino acids. CDR1 is SGHRS and CDR2 is YFSETQ in the germline V gene. The CDR3 sequence is CASSLGGQSSGNTIYF. DNA for the CDR3: TGCGCCAGCAGCTTGGGGGGACAGAGCTCTGGAAACACCATATATTTT.

This chain links TRBV28 with TRBJ2-7, with 12 bases identical to TRBD2. J lost 3 bases, V lost 5 bases, and 5 bases had no gene match. Looked up from germline, CDR1 is MDHEN and CDR2 is SYDVKM. The CDR3 consists of 15 residues. The CDR3 coding sequence is TGTGCCAGCAGTCTTGGACTAGCGGGAAACTACGAGCAGTACTTC. It codes for CASSLGLAGNYEQYF.

This clone was observed once. The chain links TRBV13 to TRBJ1-2; 7 bases agree with TRBD1. Germline V CDR1 and CDR2: PRHDT, FYEKMQ (reference sequence). J was trimmed by 2 bases and V by 0 bases; bases with no gene match: 0. This CDR3 contains 14 residues. For the CDR3, the DNA is TGTGCCAGCAGCTTAGGACAGGGGAACTATGGCTACACCTTC. Translating it yields CASSLGQGNYGYTF.

The chain is built from TRBV18 and TRBJ2-4; maybe TRBD1 (5 bases). The CDR3 is 17 amino acids. Germline V gene data show CDR1 as KGHSH and CDR2 as LQKENI. Trimming shortened V by 6 bases and J by 0 bases, and 18 bases separated the two germline ends. CDR3 loop: CASSPLGAELAKNIQYF. The CDR3 nucleotides are TGTGCCAGCTCCCCTCTAGGGGCAGAACTAGCCAAAAACATTCAGTACTTC.

The chain couples TRBV2 to TRBJ2-7; perhaps TRBD1 as D (6 bases). Trimming cost V 7 bases and J 4 bases, with 17 bases left between them. CDR1 and CDR2 (germline): SNHLY, FYNNEI. This CDR3 comprises 14 residues. The CDR3 coding sequence is TGTGCCAGCATGGATACTAAGGGGGTATACGAGCAGTACTTC. Protein: CASMDTKGVYEQYF.

The gene calls are TRBV14 and TRBJ2-7; 7 positions match TRBD1. Trimming at V came to 4 bases and at J to 2 bases, leaving 8 bases not matched to a gene. Per the germline V gene, CDR1 is SGHDN and CDR2 is FVKESK. This CDR3 spans 15 amino acids. This CDR3 reads CASSLSWGQPYEQYF. Written as DNA, the CDR3 is TGTGCCAGCAGCCTTTCATGGGGACAGCCCTACGAGCAGTACTTC.

The genes are TRBV4-3 and TRBJ1-1; D may be TRBD1 (6 bases). V shed 2 bases and J shed 5 bases, with 12 bases lying between them. CDR3 length equals 14 residues. Looked up from germline, CDR1 is LGHNA and CDR2 is YSLEER. The CDR3 DNA reads TGCGCCAGCAGCCAAACGGGACACCCAACTGAAGCTTTCTTT. It encodes CASSQTGHPTEAFF.

The gene calls are TRBV28 and TRBJ1-1, with TRBD1 matching over 9 bases. Per the germline V gene, CDR1 is MDHEN and CDR2 is SYDVKM. The V segment lost 3 bases and the J segment 10 bases; nucleotides outside the gene matches: 9. The CDR3 contains 14 residues. CDR3 region: CASSFTGTGFVAFF. CDR3 sequence (DNA): TGTGCCAGCAGTTTTACCGGGACAGGGTTCGTAGCTTTCTTT.

The chain has TRBV30 and TRBJ1-6, with a weak D call TRBD1 (6 bases). The germline V gene has CDR1 GTSNPN and CDR2 SVGIG (reference sequence). With 0 bases removed from V and 17 bases from J, the gap between germline ends came to 17 bases. CDR3 length: 13 amino acids. For the CDR3, the DNA is TGTGCCTGGAGTGTAAGGGGGGGAACTAATTTCCACTTT. Encoded protein: CAWSVRGGTNFHF. The full variable domain, completed using reference TRBV30 and TRBJ1-6, is SQTIHQWPATLVQPVGSPLSLECTVEGTSNPNLYWYRQAAGRGLQLLFYSVGIGQISSEVPQNLSASRPQDRQFILSSKKLLLSDSGFYLCAWSVRGGTNFHFGNGTRLTVT.

The chain uses TRBV28 and TRBJ2-5; 7 bases fit TRBD2. CDR1 is MDHEN, CDR2 SYDVKM, per germline. V was clipped by 6 bases and J by 4 bases; unmatched bases: 8. This CDR3 is 14 amino acids long. The CDR3 spells CASSLPVAGETQYF. The CDR3 DNA reads TGTGCCAGCAGCCTACCGGTAGCGGGAGAGACCCAGTACTTC.

This clone came up once. The CDR3 region is CASGPGTISYEQYF. The CDR3 DNA reads as TGCGCCAGCGGGCCCGGGACAATCTCCTACGAGCAGTACTTC. J is TRBJ2-7 and V is TRBV5-1, with D perhaps matching TRBD1 (6 bases). V lost 7 bases to trimming and J lost 0 bases, with 14 bases between them. CDR3 length: 14 amino acids. CDR1 is SGHRS and CDR2 is YFSETQ in the germline V gene.

This clone has just one count. The chain combines TRBV25-1 with TRBJ2-1, with a possible D match to TRBD1 (5 bases). The CDR3 runs 14 residues. Germline V gene sequence: CDR1 MGHDK, CDR2 SYGVNS. Trimming shortened V by 10 bases and J by 6 bases, and 19 bases separated the two germline ends. The CDR3 coding sequence is TGTGCCATAGAAGGGGTATCGGGTTCCAATGAGCAGTTCTTC. This encodes CAIEGVSGSNEQFF.

The chain recombines TRBV7-2 with TRBJ1-5; possible D gene TRBD1, 6 bases. The germline CDR1 and CDR2 sequences are SGHTA and FQGNSA. This CDR3 contains 14 residues. Trimming took 3 bases from V and 3 from J, leaving 9 bases between them. The CDR3 sequence: CASSFTGNNQPQHF. CDR3 bases: TGTGCCAGCAGCTTTACAGGGAACAATCAGCCCCAGCATTTT.

CDR3 nucleotide sequence: TGTGCCAGCCGGGACTTGGGCACTGAAGCTTTCTTT. This codes for CASRDLGTEAFF. The genes are TRBV6-5 and TRBJ1-1, with D possibly matching TRBD1 (5 bases). In germline, CDR1 is MNHEY, CDR2 SVGAGI. CDR3 length: 12 residues. V lost 8 bases, J lost 4 bases, and 11 bases lay in between.

The chain employs TRBV11-2 and TRBJ2-1; 8 bases are shared with TRBD1. CDR3 length: 15 residues. The V gene end was trimmed by 0 bases and the J gene end by 7 bases; junction bases not matched to a gene: 5. Germline V gene data show CDR1 as SGHAT and CDR2 as FQNNGV. The CDR3 bases are TGTGCCAGCAGCTTAGAGAGGACAGGGATGAATGAGCAGTTCTTC. This sequence encodes CASSLERTGMNEQFF.

The chain couples TRBV4-1 to TRBJ1-4, with TRBD1 matching 7 bases. V shed 4 bases, J shed 7 bases, and the junction held 18 bases outside the gene matches. The CDR3 has 18 residues. Germline V gene lookup returns CDR1 MGHRA and CDR2 YSYEKL. The CDR3 bases are TGCGCCAGCAGCCCCATTCGCGTAAAGAGGGGGCTTCTTGAAAAACTGTTTTTT. Translation: CASSPIRVKRGLLEKLFF.